Below, 22 T cell receptor beta chains from the same sample are listed, as sequenced in a study of blood T cell repertoires in COVID-19. Produced via immunoSEQ multiplex PCR; TCRdb's table is partial and in-frame only. This sample has approximately 140,000 clones, with approximately 81% found just once. Specimen: peripheral blood. The origin of the receptors is a man aged 55 to 70 with acute or convalescent COVID-19.

The chain recombines TRBV5-1 with TRBJ2-2; 11 bases fit TRBD2. This CDR3 has 15 residues. The germline V gene encodes CDR1 SGHRS and CDR2 YFSETQ. V lost 4 bases to trimming and J lost 7 bases; unmatched junction nucleotides: 6. The CDR3: CASSPLAGVVGELFF. The DNA of the CDR3 is TGCGCCAGCAGCCCACTAGCGGGAGTAGTCGGGGAGCTGTTTTTT.

The chain carries TRBV5-1 and TRBJ1-3; 10 nucleotides agree with TRBD1. V was clipped by 4 bases and J by 2 bases; unmatched bases: 6. The CDR3 is made up of 16 amino acids. Per germline, CDR1 SGHRS and CDR2 YFSETQ. In DNA form, the CDR3 reads TGCGCCAGCAGCCCTGGGACAGGGGCCGCTGGAAACACCATATATTTT. Its protein is CASSPGTGAAGNTIYF.

The chain has TRBV5-5 and TRBJ1-2; 10 nucleotides agree with TRBD1. The CDR3 is 14 amino acids. CDR1 and CDR2 from the germline V gene are SGHKS and YYEKEE (reference sequence). With 4 bases clipped from V and 5 bases from J, the junction kept 5 bases outside the gene matches. Written as DNA, the CDR3 is TGTGCCAGCAGCACGGGGACAGGGGATTATGGCTACACCTTC. Residues: CASSTGTGDYGYTF. The full variable domain, its missing parts supplied by reference TRBV5-5 and TRBJ1-2, is DAGVTQSPTHLIKTRGQQVTLRCSPISGHKSVSWYQQVLGQGPQFIFQYYEKEERGRGNFPDRFSARQFPNYSSELNVNALLLGDSALYLCASSTGTGDYGYTFGSGTRLTVV.

This clone was recorded a few times. The rearrangement joins TRBV7-2 to TRBJ2-1, with D maybe TRBD2 (7 bases). Trimming removed 6 bases at V and 4 bases at J, with 19 bases between. This CDR3 region has 16 residues. Germline CDR1 and CDR2: SGHTA and FQGNSA. The CDR3 reads CASRPFEGGLYNEQFF. CDR3 coding DNA: TGTGCCAGCAGGCCTTTCGAGGGGGGGCTGTACAATGAGCAGTTCTTC.

The chain joins TRBV5-4 to TRBJ1-6, with 10 bases lining up with TRBD1. CDR1 is SGHNT and CDR2 is YYREEE in the germline V gene (reference sequence). The V segment lost 3 bases and the J segment 6 bases; nucleotides outside the gene matches: 3. This CDR3 region has 15 residues. In DNA, the CDR3 is TGTGCCAGCAGCTCTTGGGACAGGGGTAATTCACCCCTCCACTTT. Translation gives CASSSWDRGNSPLHF.

V is TRBV5-1 and J is TRBJ1-4; D may be TRBD1 (5 bases). This CDR3 comprises 15 residues. Per the germline V gene, CDR1 is SGHRS and CDR2 is YFSETQ. Trimming left V 2 bases short and J 0 bases short, with 8 bases between. The DNA for the CDR3 is TGCGCCAGCAGCTTCACAGGCGCAACTAATGAAAAACTGTTTTTT. Translated: CASSFTGATNEKLFF.

The chain joins TRBV5-6 to TRBJ2-7; 7 bases are a match to TRBD1. The ends lost 4 bases at V and 3 bases at J; junction bases unmatched: 4. The CDR3 has 13 residues. Germline CDR1 SGHDT, CDR2 YYEEEE. In DNA, the CDR3 is TGTGCCAGCAGCAAGGACAGGCGCTACGAGCAGTACTTC. Residues: CASSKDRRYEQYF.

The V call is TRBV4-2, the J call TRBJ2-3; 9 nucleotides line up with TRBD1. Germline loops: CDR1 LGHNA, CDR2 YNFKEQ. CDR3 length: 16 residues. J gave up 3 bases and V 6 bases, and 10 bases lay outside the gene matches. This CDR3 is CASRLGSGQGTDTQYF. CDR3 DNA: TGTGCCAGCAGACTTGGTTCGGGACAGGGTACAGATACGCAGTATTTT.

This clone came up a few times. This chain joins TRBV7-9 and TRBJ2-7; 10 bases are a match to TRBD1. This CDR3 has 15 residues. V shed 4 bases, J shed 4 bases, and the junction held 7 bases outside the gene matches. CDR1 is SEHNR, CDR2 FQNEAQ, per germline (reference sequence). In DNA form, the CDR3 reads TGTGCCAGCAGCTCAGTCGGACAGGGGGGATACGAGCAGTACTTC. Translating gives CASSSVGQGGYEQYF. Variable domain in full (rest from reference TRBV7-9 and TRBJ2-7): DTGVSQNPRHKITKRGQNVTFRCDPISEHNRLYWYRQTLGQGPEFLTYFQNEAQLEKSRLLSDRFSAERPKGSFSTLEIQRTEQGDSAMYLCASSSVGQGGYEQYFGPGTRLTVT.

The chain is built from TRBV6-5 and TRBJ1-1; TRBD1 might be the D (6 bases). Germline CDR1 is MNHEY and CDR2 is SVGAGI. This CDR3 spans 14 amino acids. V was clipped by 7 bases and J by 0 bases, with 12 bases between them. CDR3 residues: CASTKTGMNTEAFF. DNA of the CDR3: TGTGCCAGCACCAAAACAGGGATGAACACTGAAGCTTTCTTT.

The chain recombines TRBV19 with TRBJ1-5; D unresolved. This CDR3 is built from 12 residues. V was clipped by 3 bases and J by 3 bases, with 3 bases between them. Germline values: CDR1 LNHDA, CDR2 SQIVND (reference sequence). The CDR3 reads CASSILNQPQHF. CDR3 in DNA: TGTGCCAGTAGTATCCTCAATCAGCCCCAGCATTTT.

A note on this clone: Other DNA sequences of this sample code for an identical CDR3. This sequence joins TRBV5-1 and TRBJ2-2; D is ambiguous. In germline, CDR1 is SGHRS, CDR2 YFSETQ. The length of the CDR3 is 14 residues. The germline V and J ends were trimmed by 0 bases and 1 base, with 4 bases remaining between them. CDR3 sequence reads: CASSLAVNTGELFF. The CDR3 DNA is TGCGCCAGCAGCTTGGCTGTGAACACCGGGGAGCTGTTTTTT.

The gene calls are TRBV5-1 and TRBJ2-2; TRBD1 matches at 8 bases. This CDR3 is 16 amino acids long. The germline gives CDR1 SGHRS, CDR2 YFSETQ. Trimming cost V 0 bases and J 6 bases; bases outside gene matches: 7. CDR3 DNA: TGCGCCAGCAGCTTGGGGCACAGGGGGGCCCCCGGGGAGCTGTTTTTT. It codes for CASSLGHRGAPGELFF.

V gene TRBV6-1 combines with J gene TRBJ2-3; weak D call: TRBD1 (5 bases). Germline V gene sequence: CDR1 MNHNS, CDR2 SASEGT. V lost 3 bases and J lost 2, with 9 bases in between. The CDR3 is 14 amino acids. CDR3 sequence: CASSEGLSTDTQYF. The CDR3 nucleotides are TGTGCCAGCAGTGAGGGGCTATCCACAGATACGCAGTATTTT.

CDR3 amino acids: CASSLTSGGAVQYF. CDR3 DNA sequence: TGCGCCAGCAGCTTGACTAGCGGGGGGGCCGTGCAGTACTTC. The chain employs TRBV5-1 and TRBJ2-7; TRBD2 matches at 13 bases. After removal of 1 base from V and 9 bases from J, the junction contained 4 bases not matched to a gene. From germline, CDR1 is SGHRS and CDR2 YFSETQ. The CDR3 covers 14 residues.

About this clone: A junction end diverges from the germline sequence, so it may reflect a read error. The genes are TRBV19 and TRBJ2-5; a possible D gene is TRBD1 (6 bases). CDR1 is LNHDA and CDR2 is SQIVND in the germline V gene (reference sequence). CDR3 size: 12 residues. CDR3 residues: CASSIDWGPPNF. CDR3 in DNA: TGTGCCAGTAGTATAGATTGGGGGCCCCCTAACTTC. Full variable domain (outside the CDR3, taken from reference TRBV19 and TRBJ2-5): DGGITQSPKYLFRKEGQNVTLSCEQNLNHDAMYWYRQDPGQGLRLIYYSQIVNDFQKGDIAEGYSVSREKKESFPLTVTSAQKNPTAFYLCASSIDWGPPNFGPGTRLLVL.

In this sample, this clone turned up once. The chain combines TRBV6-5 with TRBJ1-2; the D is unclear. Trimming removed 8 bases from V and 8 bases from J, with 18 bases in between. Looked up from germline, CDR1 is MNHEY and CDR2 is SVGAGI. This CDR3 is 13 amino acids long. This chain's CDR3 is CASSESLGRGYTF. CDR3 DNA sequence: TGTGCCAGCTCGGAATCCCTAGGGAGGGGCTACACCTTC.

The chain recombines TRBV30 with TRBJ1-5; D gene ambiguous. V shed 3 bases and J shed 5 bases, with 14 bases lying between them. There are 14 residues in the CDR3. From germline, CDR1 is GTSNPN and CDR2 SVGIG (reference sequence). CDR3 sequence reads: CAWSSGGSHQPQHF. DNA of the CDR3: TGTGCCTGGAGCTCAGGAGGGTCGCATCAGCCCCAGCATTTT.

The chain joins TRBV5-5 to TRBJ2-3, with 12 bases matching TRBD2. Trimming at V came to 0 bases and at J to 0 bases, leaving 2 bases not matched to a gene. The CDR3 loop spans 17 amino acids. Germline V lookup: CDR1 SGHKS, CDR2 YYEKEE (reference sequence). In nucleotides, the CDR3 is TGTGCCAGCAGCTTGGACCTAGCGGGGGGGAGCACAGATACGCAGTATTTT. It yields the protein CASSLDLAGGSTDTQYF.

The chain recombines TRBV28 with TRBJ2-5, with 8 bases fitting TRBD1. J was trimmed by 0 bases and V by 5 bases; bases with no gene match: 8. The CDR3 covers 16 residues. Germline assignment: CDR1 MDHEN and CDR2 SYDVKM. The CDR3, as DNA: TGTGCCAGCAGTGAAACCGGGACAGGAAACCAAGAGACCCAGTACTTC. Translating it yields CASSETGTGNQETQYF.

The V and J genes are TRBV29-1 and TRBJ1-4; D is undetermined. The CDR3 sequence is 13 residues long. Trimming removed 4 bases at V and 7 bases at J, with 13 bases between. Germline V lookup: CDR1 SQVTM, CDR2 ANQGSEA. The CDR3 sequence is CSVAVNSGEKLFF. CDR3 in DNA: TGCAGCGTTGCCGTTAACAGTGGTGAAAAACTGTTTTTT.

The chain uses TRBV6-6 and TRBJ2-1; 12 bases align to TRBD2. The V gene end was trimmed by 6 bases and the J gene end by 9 bases; junction bases not matched to a gene: 6. Germline V gene lookup returns CDR1 MNHNY and CDR2 SVGAGI (reference sequence). This CDR3 region has 14 residues. The CDR3 sequence is CASSSGLAGLEQFF. Written as DNA, the CDR3 is TGTGCCAGCAGCAGTGGACTAGCGGGGCTTGAGCAGTTCTTC.